Each of the 9 T cell receptor beta chains below was sequenced from the same sample in a study of T-cell memory formation after mild COVID-19. MiXCR, applied by TCRdb to the 5' RACE reads, yields one record per CDR3 protein. Found here are about 390,000 distinct CDR3 sequences, roughly 21% of them singletons; the top ten hold under 15%. Sequenced sample: PBMCs or a T cell subset sorted from them (not recorded which). The receptors originated from an adult woman who had mild COVID-19 (a few samples of this study predate the infection). Cell type and time point are not known.

V usage is TRBV15 and J usage is TRBJ1-5, with D possibly being TRBD1 (5 bases). V lost 0 bases to trimming and J lost 7 bases, with 13 bases between them. From germline, CDR1 is LNHNV and CDR2 YYDKDF (reference sequence). There are 15 residues in the CDR3. CDR3 nucleotide sequence: TGTGCCACCAGCAGAGATGTGGGGCAAGAGCAGCCCCAGCATTTT. Translation: CATSRDVGQEQPQHF.

The chain employs TRBV29-1 and TRBJ1-1, with no clear D. The CDR3 is 11 residues long. Trimming removed 5 bases at V and 4 bases at J, with 8 bases between. CDR1 and CDR2 from the germline V gene are SQVTM and ANQGSEA. The CDR3 is CSVYWGTEAFF. In DNA, the CDR3 is TGCAGCGTTTATTGGGGCACTGAAGCTTTCTTT. The variable domain in full, completed from reference TRBV29-1 and TRBJ1-1, reads SAVISQKPSRDICQRGTSLTIQCQVDSQVTMMFWYRQQPGQSLTLIATANQGSEATYESGFVIDKFPISRPNLTFSTLTVSNMSPEDSSIYLCSVYWGTEAFFGQGTRLTVV.

The gene calls are TRBV6-2 or TRBV6-3 and TRBJ2-4; D perhaps matches TRBD1 (5 bases). Trimming removed 6 bases from V and 9 bases from J, with 18 bases in between. This CDR3 is built from 14 residues. The germline V gene encodes CDR1 MNHEY and CDR2 SVGEGT. The CDR3: CASSLTSTVSIQYF. The DNA for the CDR3 is TGTGCCAGCAGCCTTACCTCGACAGTGAGCATTCAGTACTTC.

The rearrangement links TRBV7-8 to TRBJ2-1, with 8 bases that match TRBD1. Unmatched junction bases numbered 11, after V lost 1 base and J lost 0 bases. The length of the CDR3 is 19 residues. CDR1 SGHVS and CDR2 FQNEAQ come from the germline V gene. CDR3 nucleotides: TGTGCCAGCAGCTTAGACGGACAGGGATTAGTTAGCTCCTACAATGAGCAGTTCTTC. It specifies CASSLDGQGLVSSYNEQFF.

This clonotype appeared a few times. This chain connects TRBV10-3 to TRBJ1-6, with TRBD1 matching over 7 bases. CDR1 and CDR2 from the germline V gene are ENHRY and SYGVKD. V dropped 6 bases and J dropped 7; count of bases not matched to a gene: 0. The CDR3 is 12 amino acids. The DNA for the CDR3 is TGTGCCATCAGGGGACAGAATTCACCCCTCCACTTT. Translation: CAIRGQNSPLHF.

This rearrangement joins TRBV30 to TRBJ1-1; D perhaps matches TRBD1 (5 bases). V shed 1 base and J shed 3 bases, with 15 bases lying between them. This CDR3 region has 15 residues. Germline V gives CDR1 GTSNPN, CDR2 SVGIG (reference sequence). The chain's CDR3 is CAWSEPGLAYTEAFF. As DNA, the CDR3 is TGTGCCTGGAGTGAACCGGGACTTGCCTACACTGAAGCTTTCTTT.

The chain links TRBV20-1 to TRBJ2-7, with a possible D match to TRBD1 (5 bases). V lost 3 bases, J lost 2 bases, and 8 bases lay in between. CDR1 DFQATT and CDR2 SNEGSKA come from the germline V gene (reference sequence). The CDR3 extends over 12 amino acids. CDR3 amino acids: CSASKGAYEQYF. CDR3 nucleotides: TGCAGTGCTAGCAAAGGGGCCTACGAGCAGTACTTC.

This clonotype appeared a few times. CDR3: CASSPGRGSGFESYTF. In DNA, the CDR3 is TGCGCCAGCAGCCCGGGAAGGGGGTCGGGTTTTGAGAGCTACACCTTC. The rearrangement joins TRBV5-1 to TRBJ1-2, with TRBD1 as a possible D gene (6 bases). The CDR3 runs 16 residues. Germline V gives CDR1 SGHRS, CDR2 YFSETQ. Between the trimmed V and J ends, which lost 4 bases and 9 bases, there was a span of 25 bases.

This clonotype was observed a few times. This rearrangement joins TRBV10-3 to TRBJ2-7, with D maybe TRBD1 (5 bases). The V end was cut by 8 bases, the J end by 0 bases, with 8 bases between. CDR3 length: 12 residues. Germline CDR1 and CDR2: ENHRY and SYGVKD. The CDR3 loop is CAIHDSSYEQYF. The CDR3 bases are TGTGCCATCCACGACAGCTCCTACGAGCAGTACTTC.